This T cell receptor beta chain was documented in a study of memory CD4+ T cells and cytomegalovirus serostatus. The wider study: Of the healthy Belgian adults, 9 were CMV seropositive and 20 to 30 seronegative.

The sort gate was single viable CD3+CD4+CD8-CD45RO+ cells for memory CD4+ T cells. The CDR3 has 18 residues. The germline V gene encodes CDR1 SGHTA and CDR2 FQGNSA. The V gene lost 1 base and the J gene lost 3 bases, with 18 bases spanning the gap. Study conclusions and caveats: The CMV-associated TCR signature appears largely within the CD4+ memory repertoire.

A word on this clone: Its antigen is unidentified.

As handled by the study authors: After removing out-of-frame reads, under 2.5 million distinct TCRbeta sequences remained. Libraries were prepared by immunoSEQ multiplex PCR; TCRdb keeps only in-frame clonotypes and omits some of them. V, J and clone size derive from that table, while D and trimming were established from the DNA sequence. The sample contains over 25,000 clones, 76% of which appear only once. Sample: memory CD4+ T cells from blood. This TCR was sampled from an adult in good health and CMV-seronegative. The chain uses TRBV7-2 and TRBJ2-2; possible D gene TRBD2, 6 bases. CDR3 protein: CASSLDIGWRGDTGELFF. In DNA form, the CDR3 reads TGTGCCAGCAGCTTAGACATCGGATGGCGGGGAGACACCGGGGAGCTGTTTTTT.